This T cell receptor (beta chain) appears in the sequencing data of a study of blood T cell repertoires in COVID-19. Study at large: Spain, Italy and the United States supplied samples that represented acute and convalescent COVID-19. From T cells, B-cell-depleted T cells, or PBMCs came the material, which was cDNA or gDNA.

Authors' methods: Cell counts per sample came from amplifying reference gene primers. Data came from immunoSEQ multiplex PCR; TCRdb stores just in-frame clones and leaves some out. The V and J calls and clone size were taken over from that table, and D and trimming were inferred from the DNA. Of 150,000 to 200,000 clones in the sample, about nine tenths were seen once. Unmatched junction bases numbered 6, after V lost 6 bases and J lost 6 bases. The CDR3 is 14 residues long. Germline CDR1 reads LNHDA; CDR2 reads SQIVND (reference sequence). Sequenced material: peripheral blood. The chain couples TRBV19 to TRBJ2-2; 8 bases fit TRBD1. The receptor was derived from a man aged 18 to 29 who had recovered from COVID-19. The chain's CDR3 is CASRDRVLAGELFF. The CDR3 DNA is TGTGCCAGTAGGGACAGGGTTCTAGCCGGGGAGCTGTTTTTT.